The 11 T cell receptor beta chains below come from one sample, sequenced in a study of cytomegalovirus exposure and HLA in healthy donors (dated 2017 in TCRdb). The library relied on the immunoSEQ multiplex PCR assay. For the multiplex PCR, a mixture combining 60 forward primers for TCR Vbeta segments and 13 reverse primers for TCR Jbeta segments was used. TCRdb carries this immuneACCESS record with in-frame sequences only. Its versions omit some clonotypes, under half of them owing to an unresolved V gene in the studies checked, with the rest unexplained. The sample table records approximately 180,000 clones; approximately 79% of these occur just once. Almost 6.5% of the sample is in the top ten clones. Specimen: PBMCs. The receptors come from a man aged 35 to 55 in good health and CMV-seropositive.

The J gene is TRBJ2-6, the V gene TRBV27; a possible D gene is TRBD2 (7 bases). Germline lookup yields CDR1 MNHEY and CDR2 SMNVEV (reference sequence). This CDR3 has 18 residues. The ends were cut back, 1 base at V and 0 bases at J, with 13 bases in the middle. The CDR3 spells CASSLWGRERSGANVLTF. The CDR3 nucleotides read TGTGCCAGCAGTTTATGGGGGCGGGAGCGCTCTGGGGCCAACGTCCTGACTTTC.

The rearrangement uses TRBV7-2 and TRBJ1-2, with 7 bases matching TRBD1. This CDR3 spans 14 amino acids. CDR1 SGHTA and CDR2 FQGNSA come from the germline V gene. V lost 2 bases and J lost 4; bases outside the gene matches: 4. The CDR3 here is CASSLSAGGYGYTF. The CDR3 bases are TGTGCCAGCAGCTTATCAGCAGGGGGCTATGGCTACACCTTC. Full variable domain (missing parts from reference TRBV7-2 and TRBJ1-2): GAGVSQSPSNKVTEKGKDVELRCDPISGHTALYWYRQSLGQGLEFLIYFQGNSAPDKSGLPSDRFSAERTGGSVSTLTIQRTQQEDSAVYLCASSLSAGGYGYTFGSGTRLTVV.

The V call is TRBV5-1, the J call TRBJ2-2; D unclear. This CDR3 has 13 amino acids. Deletions cut 0 bases from V and 3 bases from J, with 3 bases between. Germline CDR1 reads SGHRS; CDR2 reads YFSETQ. CDR3 residues: CASSLGDTGELFF. CDR3 nucleotides: TGCGCCAGCAGCTTGGGAGACACCGGGGAGCTGTTTTTT.

V gene TRBV15 combines with J gene TRBJ2-1; 14 nucleotides align to TRBD2. V gave up 3 bases and J gave up 9 bases; unmatched junction bases: 4. Germline CDR1 is LNHNV and CDR2 is YYDKDF (reference sequence). The CDR3 runs to 15 residues. The CDR3 DNA follows: TGTGCCACCAGCAGGGGACTAGCGGGAGTCTCTGAGCAGTTCTTC. Its protein product is CATSRGLAGVSEQFF.

The J gene is TRBJ1-4, the V gene TRBV27, with TRBD1 matching 8 bases. Per the germline V gene, CDR1 is MNHEY and CDR2 is SMNVEV (reference sequence). Losses at the gene ends were 4 bases for V and 7 bases for J; bases not matched to a gene: 8. This CDR3 comprises 15 residues. The CDR3 here is CASSWRAGTGEKLFF. CDR3 DNA: TGTGCCAGCAGTTGGCGAGCCGGGACAGGTGAAAAACTGTTTTTT. The complete variable domain, with remaining parts taken from reference TRBV27 and TRBJ1-4, reads EAQVTQNPRYLITVTGKKLTVTCSQNMNHEYMSWYRQDPGLGLRQIYYSMNVEVTDKGDVPEGYKVSRKEKRNFPLILESPSPNQTSLYFCASSWRAGTGEKLFFGSGTQLSVL.

V and J are TRBV2 and TRBJ2-7; 8 nucleotides align to TRBD1. Trimming cost V 4 bases and J 5 bases; bases outside gene matches: 7. This CDR3 is 14 amino acids long. Germline V gene lookup returns CDR1 SNHLY and CDR2 FYNNEI. The CDR3 is CASSGGQEHHEQYF. The CDR3 bases are TGTGCCAGCAGTGGGGGACAGGAGCACCACGAGCAGTACTTC.

This clone appeared a single time. The V gene is TRBV4-1, the J gene TRBJ2-5; perhaps TRBD2 as D (5 bases). In germline, CDR1 is MGHRA, CDR2 YSYEKL. Trimming left V 0 bases short and J 1 base short, with 9 bases between. This CDR3 is built from 15 residues. The CDR3 DNA follows: TGCGCCAGCAGCCAAGAAGAGGGTCTCCAAGAGACCCAGTACTTC. It is translated as CASSQEEGLQETQYF.

This chain uses TRBV6-1 with TRBJ2-2, with D tentatively TRBD2 (7 bases). V gave up 1 base and J gave up 7 bases, with 13 bases separating them. The CDR3 runs 15 residues. Per germline, CDR1 MNHNS and CDR2 SASEGT. As DNA, the CDR3 is TGTGCCAGCAGTGAAGAGGGGGGAGGGCACGGGGAGCTGTTTTTT. It is translated as CASSEEGGGHGELFF.

This clone came up a few times. The chain employs TRBV7-9 and TRBJ1-1, with 10 bases matching TRBD1. Germline V gene data show CDR1 as SEHNR and CDR2 as FQNEAQ (reference sequence). Germline trimming cut 5 bases from V and 5 bases from J; bases unmatched to any gene: 8. This CDR3 region has 15 residues. The CDR3 protein is CASSPRQGAWTEAFF. The CDR3 bases are TGTGCCAGCAGCCCCCGACAGGGGGCTTGGACTGAAGCTTTCTTT. The full variable domain, completed using reference TRBV7-9 and TRBJ1-1, is DTGVSQNPRHKITKRGQNVTFRCDPISEHNRLYWYRQTLGQGPEFLTYFQNEAQLEKSRLLSDRFSAERPKGSFSTLEIQRTEQGDSAMYLCASSPRQGAWTEAFFGQGTRLTVV.

The chain recombines TRBV5-1 with TRBJ2-3; D perhaps matches TRBD2 (5 bases). In germline, CDR1 is SGHRS, CDR2 YFSETQ. The germline V and J ends were trimmed by 1 base and 2 bases, with 8 bases remaining between them. This CDR3 comprises 14 residues. CDR3 sequence (DNA): TGCGCCAGCAGCTTGATCGGGATCACAGATACGCAGTATTTT. It yields the protein CASSLIGITDTQYF.

The chain couples TRBV5-6 to TRBJ1-1, with D unclear. Trimming stripped 5 bases from V and 0 bases from J, with 8 bases between. Per the germline V gene, CDR1 is SGHDT and CDR2 is YYEEEE. The CDR3 is 13 amino acids. The CDR3: CASSWQLNTEAFF. DNA for the CDR3: TGTGCCAGCAGTTGGCAGTTGAACACTGAAGCTTTCTTT.